Listed here are 8 T cell receptor beta chains from one sample, sequenced in a study of T cells in women clearing cervical HPV infection. Assay: immunoSEQ multiplex PCR; the TCRdb copy retains only in-frame clones and omits some. This repertoire comprises some 40,000 clones; its ten largest clones make up under 7%. Sequences were obtained from blood buffy coat. The receptors stem from a woman between 18 and 70 years old with a cervical HPV16 infection that either progressed to CIN3+ or cleared (not recorded which).

As to this clone: The missing CDR3 end, 3 residues past where the read stops, is filled in from the germline J gene. V gene TRBV20-1 combines with J gene TRBJ2-3; 14 positions match TRBD2. Losses at the gene ends were 0 bases for V and 3 bases for J; bases not matched to a gene: 5. This CDR3 has 17 amino acids. Germline V gene sequence: CDR1 DFQATT, CDR2 SNEGSKA (reference sequence). The CDR3: CSAREGLAGVRTDTQYF. The DNA read from the CDR3 is TGCAGTGCTAGAGAGGGACTAGCGGGAGTTCGAACAGATACG.

Concerning this clone: The read finishes 3 residues shy of the CDR3 end, and the germline J gene is used to complete it. The rearrangement uses TRBV30 and TRBJ1-2, with D perhaps matching TRBD1 (6 bases). Germline V lookup: CDR1 GTSNPN, CDR2 SVGIG (reference sequence). The CDR3 is 14 residues long. CDR3 sequence reads: CAWSKGSWDNDYTF. The sequenced part of the CDR3 DNA is TGTGCCTGGAGTAAGGGTAGTTGGGACAATGAC.

CDR3 residues: CSVEVDGGGYGYTF. The part of the CDR3 DNA that was read is TGCAGCGTTGAAGTTGACGGGGGTGGCTATGGC. V usage is TRBV29-1 and J usage is TRBJ1-2, with a tentative D call TRBD1 (5 bases). The read terminates 3 residues ahead of where the CDR3 ends, so the germline J gene completes it. The CDR3 extends over 14 amino acids. Germline V gives CDR1 SQVTM, CDR2 ANQGSEA. V lost 1 base to trimming and J lost 4 bases, with 13 bases between them.

A word on this clone: The read ends 3 residues shy of where the CDR3 ends; the end is completed using the germline J gene. This chain joins TRBV29-1 and TRBJ2-1; 12 nucleotides line up with TRBD2. V was pared by 4 bases and J by 6 bases, with 4 bases of the junction left unmatched. Germline V gene lookup returns CDR1 SQVTM and CDR2 ANQGSEA. This CDR3 region has 14 residues. The CDR3: CSVATSGGFNEQFF. Incomplete CDR3 DNA: TGCAGCGTTGCGACTAGCGGGGGCTTCAATGAG.

Concerning this clone: The CDR3 end lies 3 residues beyond the end of the read and is filled in from the germline J gene. V usage is TRBV30 and J usage is TRBJ2-3; 9 nucleotides line up with TRBD2. V shed 0 bases and J 2 bases; nucleotides not matched to a gene: 3. Germline V gene sequence: CDR1 GTSNPN, CDR2 SVGIG (reference sequence). The CDR3 runs 15 residues. The part of the CDR3 DNA that was read is TGTGCCTGGAGTGTAGCGGGAGGTTCCACAGATACG. Translated: CAWSVAGGSTDT. The entire CDR3 protein reads CAWSVAGGSTDTQYF. The complete variable domain, with remaining parts taken from reference TRBV30 and TRBJ2-3, reads SQTIHQWPATLVQPVGSPLSLECTVEGTSNPNLYWYRQAAGRGLQLLFYSVGIGQISSEVPQNLSASRPQDRQFILSSKKLLLSDSGFYLCAWSVAGGSTDTQYFGPGTRLTVL.

With respect to this clone: Read coverage stops 3 residues before the CDR3 terminus; the germline J gene supplies the remainder. The chain couples TRBV5-6 to TRBJ2-3, with TRBD2 identical over 10 bases. The CDR3 consists of 15 residues. CDR1 SGHDT and CDR2 YYEEEE come from the germline V gene. The DNA read from the CDR3 is TGTGCCAGCAGCGAGCTAGCGGGAGTCGGAGAGACG. This gives the protein CASSELAGVGET. The entire CDR3 protein is CASSELAGVGETQYF.

As concerns this clone: Germline and junction disagree at one end, which may indicate a read error. This CDR3 reads CASGAETQYF. The covered CDR3 bases are TGTGCCAGCGGGGCAGAGACG. V gene TRBV12-3 or TRBV12-4 combines with J gene TRBJ2-3; maybe TRBD1 (5 bases). Read data end 3 residues before the CDR3 end; the end is taken from the germline J gene. The length of the CDR3 is 10 residues.

To note about this clone: The read stops 3 residues short of the end of the CDR3; the missing end is completed from the germline J gene. The V call is TRBV6-4, the J call TRBJ2-2, with 8 bases matching TRBD2. Germline V gene lookup returns CDR1 MRHNA and CDR2 SNTAGT. V lost 6 bases and J lost 7; bases outside the gene matches: 7. The CDR3 length is 14 residues. CDR3: CASRSGSRVGELFF. The CDR3 DNA, read in part, is TGTGCCAGCAGAAGCGGGAGTCGGGTCGGGGAG.